Listed here are 7 T cell receptor beta chains from one sample, sequenced in a study of blood T cell repertoires in COVID-19. The table came from immunoSEQ multiplex PCR; TCRdb's copy has only in-frame clones and leaves some out. Of fewer than 250,000 clones in the sample, 83% were seen once. Sequenced sample: peripheral blood. These receptors all come from a woman aged 45-65 years with acute or convalescent COVID-19.

The chain uses TRBV19 and TRBJ2-3; 9 nucleotides match TRBD1. Germline-derived CDR1 and CDR2 are LNHDA and SQIVND (reference sequence). The CDR3 extends over 15 amino acids. V lost 5 bases, J lost 0 bases, and 3 bases stayed unmatched. This chain's CDR3 is CASSVGQGSTDTQYF. The CDR3 DNA reads TGTGCCAGTAGTGTTGGACAGGGGAGCACAGATACGCAGTATTTT.

The chain is built from TRBV10-2 and TRBJ2-1; TRBD2 matches 10 bases. The V and J ends lost 7 bases and 10 bases, in that order; junction bases with no gene match: 10. CDR1 and CDR2 (germline): WSHSY, SAAADI. The CDR3 is made up of 14 amino acids. The CDR3 spells CASKTSGPYREQFF. CDR3 nucleotides: TGCGCCAGCAAGACTAGCGGGCCCTACAGGGAGCAGTTCTTC.

J is TRBJ1-1 and V is TRBV7-2; D possibly corresponds to TRBD1 (6 bases). CDR1 is SGHTA and CDR2 is FQGNSA in the germline V gene. V lost 2 bases to trimming and J lost 4 bases, with 20 bases between them. The CDR3 contains 17 residues. CDR3 in amino acids: CASSLYPTTGLSTEAFF. The CDR3 region has the DNA TGTGCCAGCAGCTTATACCCAACTACAGGGCTTAGCACTGAAGCTTTCTTT.

The chain has TRBV10-3 and TRBJ2-7, with 11 positions matching TRBD1. From germline, CDR1 is ENHRY and CDR2 SYGVKD. Trimming cost V 6 bases and J 3 bases; bases outside gene matches: 4. The CDR3 covers 14 residues. DNA for the CDR3: TGTGCCATCAGGCCGGGGACAGGGGGCTACGAGCAGTACTTC. Translating gives CAIRPGTGGYEQYF.

The chain has TRBV11-2 and TRBJ2-7, with TRBD2 identical over 10 bases. Germline-derived CDR1 and CDR2 are SGHAT and FQNNGV. J lost 2 bases, V lost 5 bases, and 12 bases had no gene match. There are 17 residues in the CDR3. The CDR3 region is CASSPRTGLAGAYEQYF. The CDR3 DNA reads TGTGCCAGCAGCCCAAGGACGGGGCTAGCGGGGGCCTACGAGCAGTACTTC. Filled out from reference TRBV11-2 and TRBJ2-7, the complete variable domain reads EAGVAQSPRYKIIEKRQSVAFWCNPISGHATLYWYQQILGQGPKLLIQFQNNGVVDDSQLPKDRFSAERLKGVDSTLKIQPAKLEDSAVYLCASSPRTGLAGAYEQYFGPGTRLTVT.

This clone was counted only a few times. The V gene is TRBV18, the J gene TRBJ1-1; 11 bases match TRBD1. Germline V lookup: CDR1 KGHSH, CDR2 LQKENI. V gave up 3 bases and J gave up 6 bases; unmatched junction bases: 3. This CDR3 is 14 amino acids long. The CDR3 reads CASSPGQGVPEAFF. The CDR3 bases are TGTGCCAGCTCACCGGGACAGGGGGTCCCTGAAGCTTTCTTT. Full variable domain (rest looked up from reference TRBV18 and TRBJ1-1): NAGVMQNPRHLVRRRGQEARLRCSPMKGHSHVYWYRQLPEEGLKFMVYLQKENIIDESGMPKERFSAEFPKEGPSILRIQQVVRGDSAAYFCASSPGQGVPEAFFGQGTRLTVV.

Here the CDR3 reads CATGPHGGEQFF. Written as DNA, the CDR3 is TGTGCCACCGGGCCCCACGGGGGTGAGCAGTTCTTC. The V and J genes are TRBV15 and TRBJ2-1, with a possible D match to TRBD2 (6 bases). The CDR3 sequence is 12 residues long. Per the germline V gene, CDR1 is LNHNV and CDR2 is YYDKDF (reference sequence). The germline V and J ends were trimmed by 8 bases and 9 bases, with 14 bases remaining between them.